This T cell receptor (beta chain) was captured by sequencing in a study of shared clonotypes between healthy human individuals (dated by TCRdb to about 2020). At the level of the whole study: The cohort included three men and a couple of women between 18 and 49 years of age. Per donor, leukapheresis produced somewhere between about 0.8 and 9.5 billion PBMCs. Blood TCR repertoires of four to six healthy adults were deeply sequenced to estimate repertoire size and the extent of clonotype sharing between individuals. Libraries were prepared and TCR repertoires were sequenced by different laboratories using diverse techniques, in order to increase sequencing depth and limit assay-specific biases. For each donor, CD4 naive and CD4 memory were each given three plates, CD8 naive was given two plates, and CD8 memory was given one plate. Study-wide conclusions, independent of this receptor: Rarefaction of sorted-subset datasets indicated incomplete sequencing despite the large sequencing depth. Higher generation probabilities were observed for clonotypes shared by all four sorted-subset donors than for non-shared clonotypes. Sampling was restricted to blood, and TCR repertoires in tissue are likely to differ from TCR repertoires in blood. About 5% of naive CD4, 3.5% of naive CD8, 2.3% of memory CD4, and roughly 0.4% of memory CD8 clonotypes were shared across four donors. Estimated clonotype richness was generally larger for naive than for memory subsets. The small number of donors limited the genetic and exposure-history diversity represented. Pairwise subsampling indicated that sequencing depth was expected to affect the degree of clonotype sharing among donors.

This clone was observed a few times. The antigen it binds to is not known. Qualities for individual bases were not recorded, and no much larger clone is one base off. Different DNA sequences within this sample yield the same CDR3. The donors were healthy, HIV-negative adults with no recently reported acute infections or vaccinations. Every donor was a Caucasian adult residing in Nashville, Tennessee, USA. Magnetic negative selection was used to enrich CD4+ T cells, after which naive cells were positively selected on CD45RA and the negative fraction became the memory subset. Blood was collected by leukapheresis, and PBMCs were isolated by Ficoll-Histopaque density gradient centrifugation and then cryopreserved in liquid nitrogen vapor phase. Analytical flow cytometry was used to check the purity and quantity of each magnetically sorted T cell population. Each sorted fraction had its genomic DNA isolated and then quantified by UV absorbance on a Nanodrop 2000c.

Using the deep immunoSEQ assay, multiplex PCR amplified TCR CDR3 regions from genomic DNA. Genomic DNA extracted from each cell subset was distributed evenly over all wells of several immunoSEQ 96-well plates, and each plate served as one replicate. Each replicate PCR for sorted subsets received about 180 ng genomic DNA, equal to tens of thousands of T cell genomes. Purified libraries were quantified with a Qubit 3.0 fluorometer, sized on a Bioanalyzer 2100, and re-quantified with the KAPA Library Quantification kit. Every immunoSEQ 96-well plate was sequenced on a dedicated single-read 150-cycle Illumina NextSeq 550 flow cell. On the study's bioinformatics: Because only junctional sequences without quality scores were contained in the immunoSEQ output, filtering matching that applied to full-length reads could not be performed. To assign V/J genes and CDR3, sequences were annotated using PyIR, a Python wrapper for IgBLAST v1.9, with IMGT germline references. Reads with weak V/J assignments (E-value above 1e-6), missing CDR3, stop codons, out-of-frame junctions, or ambiguous translated residues were removed. V3J clonotypes were defined by identical inferred V gene, J gene, and CDR3 amino acid sequence. Percentage overlap between repertoires was computed as shared unique clonotypes divided by the size of the smaller repertoire. Richness of each repertoire was evaluated using RTK rarefaction, the Chao1 estimator, and Recon v2.1 estimates of unobserved clonotypes. Generation probabilities for all TCRbeta clonotypes obtained by the gDNA method from several donors were computed using OLGA. TCRdb holds this immuneACCESS table with in-frame rearrangements only. Some clones are missing; in checked studies, unresolved V genes explain under half, and the rest has no known cause. V, J and clone size reflect that table, while D and trimming were determined from the DNA. This sample lists 2 million to 2.5 million clones; approximately 96% were detected once. The top ten hold 0.13% of the sample.

Reading from cysteine to phenylalanine, the CDR3 counts 14 amino acids. Only the CDR3 DNA is retained, 42 bases long and in frame from the first base. The germline V gene (reference sequence) yields SEHNR for CDR1 and FQNEAQ for CDR2. V lost 1 base and J lost 0 bases; the stretch between them is 3 bases long. The sequence was collected from a young man in good health. Input material: naive CD4+ T cells sorted from blood. The sample's cell subset or site label, in plain terms: CD45RA+ positively selected. The sequence joins TRBV7-9 to TRBJ2-2, with no D gene named confidently. The nucleotide sequence reads TGTGCCAGCAGCTTAGGGGCGAACACCGGGGAGCTGTTTTTT. It codes for CASSLGANTGELFF.